This T cell receptor (beta chain) was recorded in a study of T cell changes during pregnancy in multiple sclerosis. The assay was immunoSEQ multiplex PCR, and TCRdb's table has in-frame clones only and misses some. The table lists 40,000 to 50,000 clones, 92% of them singletons. The CDR3 extends over 13 amino acids. V dropped 2 bases and J dropped 8 bases, with 10 bases sitting between them. Germline V gene sequence: CDR1 MNHEY, CDR2 SVGAGI. V is TRBV6-5 and J is TRBJ2-1; weak D call: TRBD1 (5 bases). The TCR was taken from a female donor in good health, enrolled as a control in a pregnancy study. The sequences come from CD4+ T cells from peripheral blood mononuclear cells, collected in the second trimester of pregnancy. The chain's CDR3 is CASSYRRGDEQFF. As DNA, the CDR3 is TGTGCCAGCAGTTACCGAAGGGGCGATGAGCAGTTCTTC.